This T cell receptor (beta chain) came from a study of beta chain features in type 1 diabetes. This clone has only a few counts. Its specificity is unknown. Broader study findings: Significant though moderate, a shortening of TCRB CDR3s appeared in all four CD4+ subsets of Type 1 diabetes patients. Amplification by PCR could prefer shorter templates, with the same effect in patients and controls. In these data, an HLA type influence on TCRB rearrangement remained unresolved.

The germline CDR1 and CDR2 sequences are MNHNY and SVGAGI (reference sequence). Deletions cut 0 bases from V and 11 bases from J, with 10 bases between. The CDR3 loop spans 12 amino acids. The investigators reverse transcribed all of the isolated RNA, so they sequenced expressed TCRB transcripts. Only in-frame clones appear in the TCRdb table, and some are missing; sequencing was by immunoSEQ multiplex PCR. This table holds fewer than 65,000 clones, around three fifths found once. The V gene is TRBV6-6, the J gene TRBJ1-1; D not certain. The sequence came from a woman in her late teens or twenties in good health. Material for sequencing was Tregs from blood. The CDR3 nucleotides read TGTGCCAGCAGTTACTCGGTCAGCGATGCTTTCTTT. Translation: CASSYSVSDAFF.